This T cell receptor beta chain is drawn from a study of shared clonotypes between healthy human individuals. CDR3 length: 16 residues. Between the trimmed V and J ends, which lost 3 bases and 2 bases, there was a span of 17 bases. Germline V CDR1 and CDR2: MNHEY, SMNVEV (reference sequence). CD4+ cells underwent separation, giving CD45RA+ naive and CD45RA-negative memory subsets. Sequenced by immunoSEQ multiplex PCR; TCRdb stores in-frame clones only, minus some. The sample includes more than 2 million clones, around 95% of them seen just once. This clonotype was sampled from a man between 18 and 35 years old in good health. Specimen: naive CD4+ T cells sorted from blood. Stated subset: CD45RA+ positively selected. The V call is TRBV27, the J call TRBJ2-7, with D perhaps being TRBD1 or TRBD2 (7 bases each). This CDR3 is CASSFQGGARPYEQYF. CDR3 bases: TGTGCCAGCAGTTTCCAGGGGGGGGCGCGCCCCTACGAGCAGTACTTC.